These 24 T cell receptor beta chains originate from one sample sequenced in a study of immune heterogeneity within non-small cell lung tumors. It was with 32 V and 13 J primers that multiplex PCR amplified TCR beta CDR3. TCRdb analysed the multiplex PCR reads with MiXCR anew, one entry per CDR3 protein. The sample lists roughly 6,000 distinct CDR3 sequences; less than 25% were seen once. Bulk tumor genomic DNA, approximately 560 ng per sample, was used as template. Several biopsies per primary tumor, spaced far apart, were taken during surgery. Patients underwent curative surgery for untreated, newly diagnosed non-small cell lung cancer. The sequenced material came from lung tumor tissue. The receptors shown here come from a man in his 70s with non-small cell lung cancer.

This clonotype counts as large. The chain carries TRBV20-1 and TRBJ1-3; 9 positions match TRBD1. The CDR3 is 14 residues long. Germline trimming cut 4 bases from V and 5 bases from J; bases unmatched to any gene: 6. Germline V gene lookup returns CDR1 DFQATT and CDR2 SNEGSKA (reference sequence). The CDR3 loop reads CSAKQGTGRNTIYF. The CDR3 bases are TGCAGTGCTAAACAGGGGACAGGGAGAAACACCATATATTTT.

J is TRBJ1-4 and V is TRBV3-1; D gene unclear. CDR3 length: 12 residues. Per the germline V gene, CDR1 is LGHDT and CDR2 is YNNKEL (reference sequence). The V end was cut by 3 bases, the J end by 5 bases, with 4 bases between. This CDR3 is CASSQGNEKLFF. The CDR3, as DNA: TGTGCCAGCAGCCAGGGGAATGAAAAACTGTTTTTT. The full variable domain, with the rest looked up from reference TRBV3-1 and TRBJ1-4, is DTAVSQTPKYLVTQMGNDKSIKCEQNLGHDTMYWYKQDSKKFLKIMFSYNNKELIINETVPNRFSPKSPDKAHLNLHINSLELGDSAVYFCASSQGNEKLFFGSGTQLSVL.

The chain has TRBV6-1 and TRBJ2-5; possibly TRBD1 for D (8 bases). The V end was cut by 6 bases, the J end by 2 bases, with 16 bases between. Germline CDR1 reads MNHNS; CDR2 reads SASEGT. The CDR3 extends over 15 amino acids. The CDR3 DNA reads as TGTGCCAGCAGGAGCTTACAGGGGGGGCAAGAGACCCAGTACTTC. This encodes CASRSLQGGQETQYF.

This clonotype counts as medium-sized. The chain carries TRBV7-6 and TRBJ2-1, with 14 positions matching TRBD2. This CDR3 has 15 residues. Germline assignment: CDR1 SGHVS and CDR2 FNYEAQ. After removal of 5 bases from V and 6 bases from J, the junction contained 3 bases not matched to a gene. The CDR3 bases are TGTGCCAGCAGCCGGACTAGCGGGGGGTCCAATGAGCAGTTCTTC. Its protein product is CASSRTSGGSNEQFF.

This clonotype was observed a few times. The chain carries TRBV2 and TRBJ2-3; D is uncertain. This CDR3 comprises 19 residues. Germline V gene sequence: CDR1 SNHLY, CDR2 FYNNEI. V lost 5 bases and J 1 base, leaving 25 bases between the germline ends. CDR3 sequence reads: CASSKEAFIAVLGTDTQYF. The CDR3 nucleotides are TGTGCCAGCAGTAAAGAGGCGTTTATCGCGGTCCTAGGCACAGATACGCAGTATTTT. Together with reference TRBV2 and TRBJ2-3, the CDR3 gives the full variable domain: EPEVTQTPSHQVTQMGQEVILRCVPISNHLYFYWYRQILGQKVEFLVSFYNNEISEKSEIFDDQFSVERPDGSNFTLKIRSTKLEDSAMYFCASSKEAFIAVLGTDTQYFGPGTRLTVL.

On this clonotype itself: One end of the junction fails to match germline, which may point to a read error. The chain couples TRBV7-9 to TRBJ1-1; possible D gene TRBD1, 5 bases. This CDR3 comprises 14 residues. Germline CDR1 reads SEHNR; CDR2 reads FQNEAQ (reference sequence). The CDR3 region is CASSLTPGNTESFF. The CDR3 bases are TGTGCCAGCAGTTTGACGCCAGGGAACACTGAATCTTTCTTT.

This clonotype was seen many times. The chain joins TRBV3-1 to TRBJ1-1; D remains ambiguous. Deletions cut 3 bases from V and 5 bases from J, with 16 bases between. This CDR3 is 15 amino acids long. Germline V gene data show CDR1 as LGHDT and CDR2 as YNNKEL (reference sequence). In DNA, the CDR3 is TGTGCCAGCAGCCACGAACCCCCCCCGGGGACTGAAGCTTTCTTT. It is translated as CASSHEPPPGTEAFF.

V and J are TRBV2 and TRBJ2-7, with D possibly TRBD2 on 5 matching bases. Germline-derived CDR1 and CDR2 are SNHLY and FYNNEI. The CDR3 totals 11 residues. The germline V and J ends were trimmed by 1 base and 12 bases, with 10 bases remaining between them. CDR3 DNA: TGTGCCAGCAGTGAAGGGACTCGACGGTACTTC. Its translation: CASSEGTRRYF.

This clonotype is medium-sized. The chain combines TRBV12-5 with TRBJ1-2, with 9 positions matching TRBD1. Germline CDR1 LGHNT, CDR2 FRNRAP. V lost 7 bases and J lost 7; bases outside the gene matches: 7. The CDR3 length is 13 residues. As DNA, the CDR3 is TGTGCTAGTGCCCTGGACAGGGGAGGTGGCTACACCTTC. It is translated as CASALDRGGGYTF.

This clonotype was recorded many times. The chain employs TRBV5-5 and TRBJ2-7; the D is unclear. Germline V gene data show CDR1 as SGHKS and CDR2 as YYEKEE (reference sequence). The V end lost 0 bases, the J end lost 9 bases, and 10 bases lay between the germline ends. This CDR3 contains 12 residues. CDR3 in amino acids: CASSLELWGQYF. CDR3 bases: TGTGCCAGCAGCTTGGAACTCTGGGGGCAGTACTTC.

Judged by abundance, this clonotype is medium-sized. The rearrangement links TRBV27 to TRBJ2-7; no clear D. CDR3 size: 12 residues. Germline CDR1 and CDR2: MNHEY and SMNVEV (reference sequence). Trimming left V 4 bases short and J 2 bases short, with 6 bases between. The CDR3 nucleotides are TGTGCCAGCAGTTCACAGACCTACGAGCAGTACTTC. It translates to CASSSQTYEQYF.

The rearrangement joins TRBV10-1 to TRBJ1-2; tentative D call: TRBD1 (6 bases). Trimming stripped 2 bases from V and 5 bases from J, with 21 bases between. The CDR3 contains 17 residues. The germline CDR1 and CDR2 sequences are WNHNN and SYGVQD (reference sequence). This CDR3 reads CASSEAAGGRRGYGYTF. For the CDR3, the DNA is TGCGCCAGCAGTGAGGCGGCAGGTGGCCGAAGGGGGTATGGCTACACCTTC.

Relative to its sample, this clonotype is medium-sized. The J gene is TRBJ2-7, the V gene TRBV9, with a possible D match to TRBD2 (6 bases). The V gene's germline CDR1 is SGDLS and CDR2 YYNGEE. The CDR3 has 15 residues. Trimming pared 0 bases from V and 5 bases from J, leaving 15 bases between. CDR3 loop: CASSVDPLPSDEQYF. The CDR3 DNA reads as TGTGCCAGCAGCGTAGATCCCCTCCCTAGCGACGAGCAGTACTTC.

V gene TRBV28 combines with J gene TRBJ2-1; 12 positions match TRBD2. Germline V lookup: CDR1 MDHEN, CDR2 SYDVKM. Trimming cost V 3 bases and J 7 bases; bases outside gene matches: 4. The CDR3 is 15 amino acids. CDR3 in amino acids: CASSFLAGGGNEQFF. DNA for the CDR3: TGTGCCAGCAGTTTTCTAGCGGGAGGGGGGAATGAGCAGTTCTTC. Combining the CDR3 with reference TRBV28 and TRBJ2-1 gives the whole variable domain DVKVTQSSRYLVKRTGEKVFLECVQDMDHENMFWYRQDPGLGLRLIYFSYDVKMKEKGDIPEGYSVSREKKERFSLILESASTNQTSMYLCASSFLAGGGNEQFFGPGTRLTVL.

This clonotype was counted between two and nine times. The gene calls are TRBV7-2 and TRBJ2-5, with 9 bases fitting TRBD1. The CDR3 has 18 amino acids. V trimming: 2 bases; J trimming: 2 bases; junction bases outside the gene matches: 12. Germline-derived CDR1 and CDR2 are SGHTA and FQGNSA. The chain's CDR3 is CASSLIRVNRGLQETQYF. For the CDR3, the DNA is TGTGCCAGCAGCTTAATTCGAGTCAACAGGGGGCTGCAAGAGACCCAGTACTTC.

This clonotype counts as medium-sized. This chain connects TRBV6-1 to TRBJ2-6; D may be TRBD2 (6 bases). V was pared by 5 bases and J by 2 bases, with 16 bases between. This CDR3 is built from 17 residues. CDR1 is MNHNS, CDR2 SASEGT, per germline. CDR3 bases: TGTGCCAGCAGTCGGAGGGCACTTCTCCCTGGGGCCAACGTCCTGACTTTC. Its translation is CASSRRALLPGANVLTF.

Regarding this clonotype: Being one base from a much bigger clone, this may be a read error. This rearrangement joins TRBV11-2 to TRBJ2-5; D unresolved. The V gene's germline CDR1 is SGHAT and CDR2 FQNNGV. The CDR3 is made up of 13 amino acids. V was cut by 5 bases and J by 5 bases, with 12 bases left in between. The CDR3 protein is CASSRSNRETQYF. As DNA, the CDR3 is TGTGCCAGCAGCCGAAGCAATAGGGAGACCCAGTACTTC.

The DNA for the CDR3 is TGTGCCAGCAGCCGAGGGGTACTAGCGGGAGGGCCGGGCACAGATACGCAGTATTTT. This translates into CASSRGVLAGGPGTDTQYF. This chain links TRBV7-2 with TRBJ2-3, with TRBD2 matching over 13 bases. The ends lost 5 bases at V and 1 base at J; junction bases unmatched: 12. The CDR3 runs to 19 residues. Germline V gives CDR1 SGHTA, CDR2 FQGNSA. The full variable domain, completed using reference TRBV7-2 and TRBJ2-3, is GAGVSQSPSNKVTEKGKDVELRCDPISGHTALYWYRQSLGQGLEFLIYFQGNSAPDKSGLPSDRFSAERTGGSVSTLTIQRTQQEDSAVYLCASSRGVLAGGPGTDTQYFGPGTRLTVL.

This clonotype is judged medium-sized. The rearrangement uses TRBV28 and TRBJ1-1; possible D gene TRBD1, 5 bases. Looked up from germline, CDR1 is MDHEN and CDR2 is SYDVKM. Trimming cost V 7 bases and J 2 bases, with 20 bases left between them. This CDR3 spans 16 amino acids. The CDR3 nucleotides read TGTGCCAGCACCTTTTTGTCAGGGAAAGTAAACACTGAAGCTTTCTTT. Protein: CASTFLSGKVNTEAFF.

The chain has TRBV6-1 and TRBJ1-5; D is possibly TRBD1 (6 bases). The ends were cut back, 6 bases at V and 7 bases at J, with 16 bases in the middle. Germline V gene sequence: CDR1 MNHNS, CDR2 SASEGT. The CDR3 runs to 14 residues. CDR3 in amino acids: CASRPRGERQPQHF. The CDR3 nucleotides are TGTGCCAGCAGACCTAGGGGGGAAAGACAGCCCCAGCATTTT.

Many counts were recorded for this clonotype. The chain is built from TRBV6-5 and TRBJ2-7; 11 positions match TRBD2. Per germline, CDR1 MNHEY and CDR2 SVGAGI. V trimming: 0 bases; J trimming: 7 bases; junction bases outside the gene matches: 8. This CDR3 is 16 amino acids long. CDR3 DNA: TGTGCCAGCAGTTACTCCCTAGCGGGGGGCCTTATGGAGCAGTACTTC. Its translation is CASSYSLAGGLMEQYF.

This clonotype was picked up a small number of times. It may be a read error: a sequence one base away is much more abundant. This chain links TRBV5-1 with TRBJ1-2, with 9 bases matching TRBD1. This CDR3 region has 17 residues. The germline gives CDR1 SGHRS, CDR2 YFSETQ. Trimming at V came to 0 bases and at J to 12 bases, leaving 18 bases not matched to a gene. For the CDR3, the DNA is TGCGCCAGCAGCTTGGGGCCACCGGGACAGGGCTTGGTGGGCCACACCTTC. Translated, it gives CASSLGPPGQGLVGHTF. Full variable domain (outside the CDR3, taken from reference TRBV5-1 and TRBJ1-2): KAGVTQTPRYLIKTRGQQVTLSCSPISGHRSVSWYQQTPGQGLQFLFEYFSETQRNKGNFPGRFSGRQFSNSRSEMNVSTLELGDSALYLCASSLGPPGQGLVGHTFGSGTRLTVV.

This clonotype was seen a single time. Being one base from a much bigger clone, this may be a read error. The V and J genes are TRBV4-1 and TRBJ1-5; D is uncertain. This CDR3 is built from 15 residues. V lost 1 base and J lost 3, with 10 bases in between. CDR1 is MGHRA, CDR2 YSYEKL, per germline. Here the CDR3 DNA reads TGCGCCAGCAGCCAAGCAGTATATAACAATCAGCCCCAGCATTTT. Protein sequence: CASSQAVYNNQPQHF.

This clonotype came up many times. V gene TRBV14 combines with J gene TRBJ1-4; D remains unclear. Per germline, CDR1 SGHDN and CDR2 FVKESK. The CDR3 spans 11 residues. Trimming shortened V by 3 bases and J by 8 bases, and 4 bases separated the two germline ends. The CDR3 reads CASSHREKLFF. The CDR3 nucleotides read TGTGCCAGCAGCCATCGAGAAAAACTGTTTTTT.